This is a list of T cell receptor beta chains from one sample in a study of blood T cell repertoires in COVID-19. Sequencing was performed with immunoSEQ multiplex PCR; in TCRdb, only in-frame clones are kept and a portion is missing. The data contain roughly 190,000 clones, 94% of them singletons. Sequencing was carried out using peripheral blood. Receptors were obtained from a man aged 25-45 years with COVID-19, enrolled during active disease. CDR3s include the opening cysteine and the closing phenylalanine or tryptophan. The D gene is left open where the match is weak. Only some rows state a clone size, as once, few, many or a class for expanded clones.

d_call	v_call	clone_size	j_call	cdr3_aa	cdr3_nt
-	TRBV30	-	TRBJ1-2	CAWSRTGKLTGYTF	TGTGCCTGGAGTAGGACGGGAAAACTGACGGGCTACACCTTC
TRBD1	TRBV12-3/TRBV12-4	-	TRBJ1-4	CASRNTGDEKLFF	TGTGCCAGCAGAAATACAGGGGATGAAAAACTGTTTTTT
-	TRBV6-5	-	TRBJ1-2	CATWEGNYGYTF	TGTGCCACTTGGGAGGGGAACTATGGCTACACCTTC
-	TRBV4-2	-	TRBJ2-2	CASSPNGVNTGELFF	TGTGCCAGCAGTCCAAACGGGGTGAACACCGGGGAGCTGTTTTTT
-	TRBV5-1	-	TRBJ1-6	CASSPFGNYNSPLHF	TGCGCCAGCAGCCCATTCGGGAACTATAATTCACCCCTCCACTTT
-	TRBV5-4	-	TRBJ1-2	CARRTWYNLDYGYTF	TGTGCCAGGAGGACATGGTATAATCTTGACTATGGCTACACCTTC
TRBD2	TRBV20-1	-	TRBJ2-5	CSASFLAGVETQYF	TGCAGTGCTAGTTTTCTAGCGGGGGTCGAGACCCAGTACTTC
-	TRBV6-5	-	TRBJ2-1	CASSYSASSYNEQFF	TGTGCCAGCAGTTACTCAGCGAGCTCCTACAATGAGCAGTTCTTC
TRBD1	TRBV6-5	-	TRBJ1-6	CASSSGQAYNSPLHF	TGTGCCAGCAGTTCGGGACAGGCTTATAATTCACCCCTCCACTTT
-	TRBV12-3/TRBV12-4	once	TRBJ2-3	CASRLNRADTQYF	TGTGCCAGCAGACTGAACAGGGCGGATACGCAGTATTTT